A selection of T cell receptor beta chains follows, all from one sample in a study of cytomegalovirus exposure and HLA in healthy donors. TCRdb's table, derived via immunoSEQ multiplex PCR, lists solely in-frame clones and lacks some. The data show about 160,000 clones, 75% to 90% seen once. Sequencing used PBMCs. These receptors were obtained from a young man in good health and CMV-seronegative. Both conserved end residues are part of each CDR3. The order of the fields is D gene, J gene, clone size, V gene, CDR3 DNA, CDR3 protein. The D gene is left open where the match is weak. Size is stated for part of the rows, as once, few or many counts, or as a class when the clone is expanded.

NA | TRBJ2-5 | NA | TRBV5-4 | TGTGCCAGCAGCTTGGGGCAGCAAGAGACCCAGTACTTC | CASSLGQQETQYF
NA | TRBJ2-2 | once | TRBV4-3 | TGCGCCAGCAGCCCCCGGGCAGGGTTTACCGGGGAGCTGTTTTTT | CASSPRAGFTGELFF
TRBD2 | TRBJ2-3 | few | TRBV7-9 | TGTGCCAGCAGCTTAGACTTACTAGCGGGGGTACGGGATACGCAGTATTTT | CASSLDLLAGVRDTQYF
TRBD1 | TRBJ2-5 | NA | TRBV5-1 | TGCGCCAGCAGCGCCCTAGACAGGGAAGAGACCCAGTACTTC | CASSALDREETQYF
TRBD1 | TRBJ1-3 | NA | TRBV7-9 | TGTTCCAGCAGCCCCCGGACAGGGGAGGAAGTAAACACCATATATTTT | CSSSPRTGEEVNTIYF
NA | TRBJ2-2 | NA | TRBV27 | TGTGCCAGCAGTCAACAGGGTCCCTCTAACACCGGGGAGCTGTTTTTT | CASSQQGPSNTGELFF
NA | TRBJ2-5 | once | TRBV25-1 | TGTGCCAGCAGTGGGTCTCCAGGGTACCAAGAGACCCAGTACTTC | CASSGSPGYQETQYF
TRBD1 | TRBJ1-1 | NA | TRBV19 | TGTGCCAGTAGTATAGACTTGACGACAGGGCCTGAAGCTTTCTTT | CASSIDLTTGPEAFF
NA | TRBJ1-5 | few | TRBV28 | TGTGCCAGCAGTTTGTCAGGGAGCAATCAGCCCCAGCATTTT | CASSLSGSNQPQHF
NA | TRBJ1-1 | NA | TRBV4-3 | TGCGCCAGCAGCCAGGGCCCGAGACAAGGCACTGAAGCTTTCTTT | CASSQGPRQGTEAFF
TRBD2 | TRBJ2-2 | NA | TRBV4-3 | TGCGCCAGCAGCCAAGATCTCGGACTAGCGGGGTGGACCGGGGAGCTGTTTTTT | CASSQDLGLAGWTGELFF
NA | TRBJ2-3 | NA | TRBV27 | TGTGCCAGCAGTTTTGGTGTTCGGAGCACAGATACGCAGTATTTT | CASSFGVRSTDTQYF
TRBD1 | TRBJ2-7 | NA | TRBV5-4 | TGTGCCAGCAGCCAGGACAGGGGCATCACCTACGAGCAGTACTTC | CASSQDRGITYEQYF
NA | TRBJ2-6 | NA | TRBV9 | TGTGCCAGCAGCGTAGTCCAGGCTGGAGCCAACGTCCTGACTTTC | CASSVVQAGANVLTF
NA | TRBJ1-2 | NA | TRBV7-9 | TGTTCCAGCAGCGGGAGATTGGACGTCCGTAACAACCACTATGGCTACACCTTC | CSSSGRLDVRNNHYGYTF
TRBD1 | TRBJ1-2 | NA | TRBV5-6 | TGTGCCAGCAGCTTGGCCGGGACAGGGGCCAGCTACACCTTC | CASSLAGTGASYTF
TRBD1 | TRBJ1-3 | NA | TRBV29-1 | TGCAGCGCCTCCAAGACAGGGGAGGATGGAAACACCATATATTTT | CSASKTGEDGNTIYF
NA | TRBJ1-1 | NA | TRBV19 | TGTGCCAGTAGTCTACAGGGCTGGGGGAACACTGAAGCTTTCTTT | CASSLQGWGNTEAFF
NA | TRBJ2-7 | NA | TRBV27 | TGTGCCAGCAGTCCCTCGGGATACCGCTACTACGAGCAGTACTTC | CASSPSGYRYYEQYF
NA | TRBJ1-3 | few | TRBV28 | TGTGCCAGCAGTTTATCGGGGGAACTGTCTGGAAACACCATATATTTT | CASSLSGELSGNTIYF
TRBD2 | TRBJ2-1 | few | TRBV19 | TGTGCCAGTGGGCGGACTAGCGGGGGTTACGAGCAGTTCTTC | CASGRTSGGYEQFF
NA | TRBJ2-5 | NA | TRBV29-1 | TGCAGCGTTGACGGAGGGAAAGAGACCCAGTACTTC | CSVDGGKETQYF